What follows are 14 T cell receptor beta chains derived from one specimen sequenced in a study of T cells in Graves' hyperthyroidism and ophthalmopathy. Amplification of TCR beta CDR3 regions was performed using RNA transcripts as template. HTBI primers were employed in a first-round RT-PCR of the TCR CDR3. TCRdb re-called the multiplex PCR reads with MiXCR, one entry per CDR3 protein. This sample has some 200,000 distinct CDR3 sequences, with roughly 15% found just once. The sample consisted of blood. These receptors all stem from a man aged 45-65 years with Graves' hyperthyroidism.

This clonotype was observed many times. J is TRBJ1-1 and V is TRBV5-1, with D possibly TRBD1 on 5 matching bases. The CDR3 has 14 residues. CDR1 and CDR2 (germline): SGHRS, YFSETQ. Trimming pared 6 bases from V and 4 bases from J, leaving 16 bases between. CDR3 region: CASTLTLQGTEAFF. The CDR3, as DNA: TGCGCCAGCACCCTAACACTCCAGGGCACTGAAGCTTTCTTT.

There are many counts of this clonotype. The rearrangement links TRBV12-3 or TRBV12-4 to TRBJ2-7, with 11 bases identical to TRBD2. V was clipped by 1 base and J by 7 bases; unmatched bases: 6. CDR3 length: 15 amino acids. Written as DNA, the CDR3 is TGTGCCAGCAGTTTAGGGCTAGCGGGAGGCTCAGAGCAGTACTTC. Translation: CASSLGLAGGSEQYF.

In this sample, this clonotype turned up many times. The chain employs TRBV2 and TRBJ2-7; 7 bases fit TRBD1. J was trimmed by 7 bases and V by 7 bases; bases with no gene match: 10. In germline, CDR1 is SNHLY, CDR2 FYNNEI. The CDR3 extends over 13 amino acids. CDR3: CASKNRGDGEQYF. CDR3 in DNA: TGTGCCAGCAAGAACAGGGGTGACGGGGAGCAGTACTTC.

J is TRBJ1-6 and V is TRBV6-1; D is unresolved. CDR1 MNHNS and CDR2 SASEGT come from the germline V gene. The CDR3 spans 14 residues. V was shortened by 5 bases and J by 6 bases, with 11 bases between the two germline ends. The CDR3 bases are TGTGCCAGCAGTTTCGGGGAATCTAATTCACCCCTCCACTTT. Protein sequence: CASSFGESNSPLHF.

This clonotype was seen ten or more times. J is TRBJ1-1 and V is TRBV12-3 or TRBV12-4; D remains unclear. The germline V and J ends were trimmed by 3 bases and 7 bases, with 6 bases remaining between them. CDR3 length: 11 residues. As DNA, the CDR3 is TGTGCCAGCAGTTTGAGCCTTGAAGCTTTCTTT. It encodes CASSLSLEAFF.

In this sample, this clonotype turned up a few times. The chain is built from TRBV5-1 and TRBJ1-1, with TRBD1 as a possible D gene (6 bases). The CDR3 is 12 residues long. The germline gives CDR1 SGHRS, CDR2 YFSETQ. Trimming stripped 4 bases from V and 6 bases from J, with 10 bases between. The CDR3 nucleotides read TGCGCCAGCAGCCGTGACAGGTCTGAAGCTTTCTTT. Translated: CASSRDRSEAFF. The full variable domain, its missing parts supplied by reference TRBV5-1 and TRBJ1-1, is KAGVTQTPRYLIKTRGQQVTLSCSPISGHRSVSWYQQTPGQGLQFLFEYFSETQRNKGNFPGRFSGRQFSNSRSEMNVSTLELGDSALYLCASSRDRSEAFFGQGTRLTVV.

This chain links TRBV6-1 with TRBJ2-1; D is undetermined. This CDR3 region has 14 residues. V was trimmed by 8 bases and J by 0 bases, leaving 11 bases between them. Germline loops: CDR1 MNHNS, CDR2 SASEGT. The CDR3 here is CASEDSNSYNEQFF. DNA of the CDR3: TGTGCCAGCGAAGACTCTAACTCCTACAATGAGCAGTTCTTC.

This clonotype was seen at least ten times. The chain recombines TRBV5-1 with TRBJ2-1; 14 nucleotides match TRBD2. Germline CDR1 is SGHRS and CDR2 is YFSETQ. Germline trimming cut 4 bases from V and 3 bases from J; bases unmatched to any gene: 6. The CDR3 runs 17 residues. The CDR3 DNA reads TGCGCCAGCAGCGGTGGGACTAGCGGGAGTGTCTACAATGAGCAGTTCTTC. This translates into CASSGGTSGSVYNEQFF.

Worth noting for this clonotype: A read error may produce the germline difference seen at one junction end. V gene TRBV20-1 combines with J gene TRBJ2-7; either TRBD1 or TRBD2 may fit D (5 bases each). From germline, CDR1 is DFQATT and CDR2 SNEGSKA (reference sequence). The CDR3 totals 14 residues. This CDR3 is CSARDGGISYEQHF. The CDR3 region has the DNA TGCAGTGCTAGAGATGGGGGTATTTCCTACGAGCAGCACTTC.

This rearrangement joins TRBV6-6 to TRBJ2-7; a possible D gene is TRBD1 (6 bases). Germline V gene data show CDR1 as MNHNY and CDR2 as SVGAGI (reference sequence). This CDR3 region has 14 residues. Trimming cost V 2 bases and J 1 base, with 9 bases left between them. The CDR3 protein is CASSYNRDSYEQYF. The CDR3 nucleotides read TGTGCCAGCAGTTACAACAGGGATTCCTACGAGCAGTACTTC.

This clonotype appeared many times. The chain uses TRBV6-2 or TRBV6-3 and TRBJ1-5, with D hard to call. There are 13 residues in the CDR3. CDR1 MNHEY and CDR2 SVGEGT come from the germline V gene. V lost 6 bases and J 0 bases, leaving 6 bases between the germline ends. The CDR3 reads CASRLYSNQPQHF. The CDR3 DNA is TGTGCCAGCAGACTCTATAGCAATCAGCCCCAGCATTTT.

The chain carries TRBV12-3 or TRBV12-4 and TRBJ1-1; D uncertain. Trimming took off 6 bases at V and 0 bases at J, with 17 bases between the two ends. The CDR3 has 16 amino acids. Here the CDR3 DNA reads TGTGCCAGCAGCCCCCTCGTGCGAGTAATGAACACTGAAGCTTTCTTT. This encodes CASSPLVRVMNTEAFF.

The J gene is TRBJ2-7, the V gene TRBV3-1; 7 positions agree with TRBD2. Germline V lookup: CDR1 LGHDT, CDR2 YNNKEL (reference sequence). J was trimmed by 6 bases and V by 7 bases; bases with no gene match: 9. The CDR3 is 13 amino acids. The CDR3 here is CASKGLGFGEQYF. DNA for the CDR3: TGTGCCAGCAAAGGACTAGGGTTCGGCGAGCAGTACTTC.

The gene calls are TRBV7-9 and TRBJ2-5; a possible D gene is TRBD1 (6 bases). The CDR3 covers 15 residues. Trimming removed 5 bases from V and 2 bases from J, with 15 bases in between. Germline V gene data show CDR1 as SEHNR and CDR2 as FQNEAQ (reference sequence). CDR3 coding DNA: TGTGCCAGCAGCACTTTGACAGGCCCTCAAGAGACCCAGTACTTC. Protein: CASSTLTGPQETQYF. Drawing the rest from reference TRBV7-9 and TRBJ2-5, the complete variable domain is DTGVSQNPRHKITKRGQNVTFRCDPISEHNRLYWYRQTLGQGPEFLTYFQNEAQLEKSRLLSDRFSAERPKGSFSTLEIQRTEQGDSAMYLCASSTLTGPQETQYFGPGTRLLVL.